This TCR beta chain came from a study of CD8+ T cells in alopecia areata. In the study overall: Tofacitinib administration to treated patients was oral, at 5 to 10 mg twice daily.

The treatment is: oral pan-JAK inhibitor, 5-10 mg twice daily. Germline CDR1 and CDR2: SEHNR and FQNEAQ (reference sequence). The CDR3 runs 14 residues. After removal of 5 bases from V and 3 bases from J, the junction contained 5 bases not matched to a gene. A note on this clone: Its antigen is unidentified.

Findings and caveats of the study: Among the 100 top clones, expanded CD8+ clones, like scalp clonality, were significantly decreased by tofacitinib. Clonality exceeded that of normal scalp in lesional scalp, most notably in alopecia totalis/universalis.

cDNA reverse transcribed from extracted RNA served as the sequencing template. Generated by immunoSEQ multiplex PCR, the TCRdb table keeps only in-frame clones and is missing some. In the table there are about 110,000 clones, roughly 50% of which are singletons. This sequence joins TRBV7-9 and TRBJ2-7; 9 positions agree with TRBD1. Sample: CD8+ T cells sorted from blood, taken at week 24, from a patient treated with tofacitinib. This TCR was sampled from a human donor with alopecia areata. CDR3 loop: CASSGRQGDYEQYF. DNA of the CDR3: TGTGCCAGCAGCGGTCGACAGGGGGACTACGAGCAGTACTTC.